These 9 T cell receptor beta chains were sequenced from one sample in a study of blood T cell repertoires in COVID-19. TCRdb keeps only in-frame clones here, not all; method: immunoSEQ multiplex PCR. The sample includes about 500,000 clones, 85% to 90% of them seen just once. Input material: peripheral blood. All receptors derive from a woman in her forties or fifties with COVID-19, enrolled during active disease.

J is TRBJ2-3 and V is TRBV9, with D unclear. V was cut by 0 bases and J by 1 base, with 3 bases left in between. The germline V gene encodes CDR1 SGDLS and CDR2 YYNGEE. The CDR3 is 13 residues long. The CDR3 protein is CASSVVCTDTQYF. The CDR3 DNA reads as TGTGCCAGCAGCGTAGTCTGCACAGATACGCAGTATTTT.

This chain links TRBV5-6 with TRBJ2-2; D gene unclear. With 0 bases removed from V and 8 bases from J, the gap between germline ends came to 11 bases. The V gene's germline CDR1 is SGHDT and CDR2 YYEEEE. The CDR3 runs 14 residues. The CDR3 sequence: CASSLGRSAGELFF. Here the CDR3 DNA reads TGTGCCAGCAGCTTGGGCAGGTCGGCGGGGGAGCTGTTTTTT. Full variable domain (missing parts from reference TRBV5-6 and TRBJ2-2): DAGVTQSPTHLIKTRGQQVTLRCSPKSGHDTVSWYQQALGQGPQFIFQYYEEEERQRGNFPDRFSGHQFPNYSSELNVNALLLGDSALYLCASSLGRSAGELFFGEGSRLTVL.

V usage is TRBV7-3 and J usage is TRBJ1-1; D might be TRBD1 (5 bases). Trimming removed 1 base at V and 5 bases at J, with 8 bases between. The CDR3 runs 13 residues. Per germline, CDR1 SGHTA and CDR2 FQGTGA. Here the CDR3 DNA reads TGTGCCAGCAGCTTAAGGGCAGGGACTGAAGCTTTCTTT. It specifies CASSLRAGTEAFF.

This clone was observed many times. The V and J genes are TRBV6-5 and TRBJ2-2; 8 bases map to TRBD2. The CDR3 consists of 16 residues. CDR1 and CDR2 from the germline V gene are MNHEY and SVGAGI. Germline trimming cut 0 bases from V and 2 bases from J; bases unmatched to any gene: 2. The CDR3 spells CASSYSSGTNTGELFF. The CDR3 DNA reads as TGTGCCAGCAGTTACTCTAGCGGGACTAACACCGGGGAGCTGTTTTTT.

The V call is TRBV5-6, the J call TRBJ2-7; TRBD1 aligns across 9 bases. Germline assignment: CDR1 SGHDT and CDR2 YYEEEE. CDR3 size: 19 residues. Trimming removed 3 bases from V and 0 bases from J; junction bases left unmatched: 16. CDR3 region: CASSYAVTGGRPSSYEQYF. DNA of the CDR3: TGTGCCAGCAGCTACGCCGTCACAGGGGGCAGACCCTCCTCCTACGAGCAGTACTTC.

The chain combines TRBV15 with TRBJ1-2; D call uncertain. This CDR3 is 15 amino acids long. V was cut by 5 bases and J by 0 bases, with 13 bases left in between. Germline assignment: CDR1 LNHNV and CDR2 YYDKDF (reference sequence). CDR3: CATSAWSSSNYGYTF. In DNA, the CDR3 is TGTGCCACCAGCGCCTGGAGCAGCTCTAACTATGGCTACACCTTC.

The rearrangement links TRBV6-5 to TRBJ2-2; D is possibly TRBD2 (6 bases). CDR1 is MNHEY, CDR2 SVGAGI, per germline. The V gene lost 8 bases and the J gene lost 0 bases, with 10 bases spanning the gap. This CDR3 region has 14 residues. The CDR3 coding sequence is TGTGCCAGCGGAGGGACGACGAACACCGGGGAGCTGTTTTTT. It yields the protein CASGGTTNTGELFF.

This rearrangement joins TRBV7-2 to TRBJ1-2; D unresolved. V was cut by 4 bases and J by 8 bases, with 20 bases left in between. The CDR3 has 15 amino acids. Germline assignment: CDR1 SGHTA and CDR2 FQGNSA. The CDR3 reads CASSSRGYRPDGYTF. Here the CDR3 DNA reads TGTGCCAGCAGCTCAAGAGGGTATAGGCCGGACGGCTACACCTTC.

The rearrangement joins TRBV11-2 to TRBJ2-3, with 16 bases fitting TRBD2. The CDR3 has 19 amino acids. The germline gives CDR1 SGHAT, CDR2 FQNNGV. Unmatched junction bases numbered 14, after V lost 4 bases and J lost 7 bases. The CDR3 sequence: CASSSVSGTSGGAVYTQYF. In DNA, the CDR3 is TGTGCCAGCAGCTCAGTCTCCGGGACTAGCGGGGGGGCGGTTTATACGCAGTATTTT.